Listed below are T cell receptor beta chains from one sample, sequenced in a study of blood T cell repertoires in COVID-19. Libraries were prepared by immunoSEQ multiplex PCR; TCRdb keeps only in-frame clonotypes and omits some of them. This table holds 300,000 or so clones, about 89% found once. The sequenced sample consisted of peripheral blood. The source is a woman aged 40 to 50 who had recovered from COVID-19. Both conserved end residues are part of each CDR3. D genes are given only for firm matches. Clone sizes are given selectively: once, few, many, or a class where the clone is expanded.

>once|.|TRBJ2-2|TRBV5-4
CASSSRDTNTGELFF
TGTGCCAGCAGCTCCCGGGACACCAACACCGGGGAGCTGTTTTTT
>.|.|TRBJ2-1|TRBV7-9
CASSLIGGNFHTSYNEQFF
TGTGCCAGCAGCTTAATTGGGGGGAACTTCCACACCTCCTACAATGAGCAGTTCTTC
>once|TRBD1|TRBJ2-5|TRBV4-1
CASSQVGRGLETQYF
TGCGCCAGCAGCCAAGTGGGCAGGGGGTTAGAGACCCAGTACTTC
>few|.|TRBJ2-7|TRBV7-6
CASSLVEPFEAYEQYF
TGTGCCAGCAGCTTAGTCGAGCCCTTCGAGGCCTACGAGCAGTACTTC
>.|TRBD2|TRBJ2-1|TRBV19
CASSDGEGLGNEQFF
TGTGCCAGTAGCGATGGGGAGGGACTAGGGAATGAGCAGTTCTTC
>.|TRBD1|TRBJ1-5|TRBV5-6
CASSAQGAGNQPQHF
TGTGCCAGCAGCGCACAGGGGGCGGGCAATCAGCCCCAGCATTTT
>.|TRBD1|TRBJ1-1|TRBV5-5
CASSPWTGTPEAFF
TGTGCCAGCAGCCCTTGGACAGGGACCCCTGAAGCTTTCTTT
>.|.|TRBJ1-4|TRBV5-4
CASSSGFRTNEKLFF
TGTGCCAGCAGCTCGGGGTTTCGAACAAATGAAAAACTGTTTTTT
>.|.|TRBJ2-7|TRBV20-1
CSASGKLYYEQYF
TGCAGTGCTAGTGGAAAGCTCTACTACGAGCAGTACTTC
>.|TRBD2|TRBJ2-1|TRBV11-2
CASSLHLGTSGGTRNEQFF
TGTGCCAGCAGCCTACACCTCGGGACTAGCGGGGGGACCCGCAATGAGCAGTTCTTC
>.|.|TRBJ1-2|TRBV19
CASSTSPAGGYGYTF
TGTGCCAGTAGTACCTCCCCGGCAGGCGGGTATGGCTACACCTTC
>.|TRBD1|TRBJ2-7|TRBV5-1
CASSLTGGVYEQYF
TGCGCCAGCAGCCTGACAGGGGGCGTCTACGAGCAGTACTTC
>.|TRBD1|TRBJ1-2|TRBV18
CASSFDRAVGGYTF
TGTGCCAGCTCATTCGACAGGGCGGTAGGGGGCTACACCTTC
>.|TRBD2|TRBJ2-1|TRBV7-9
CASSSPASGQYNEQFF
TGTGCCAGCAGCTCCCCCGCTAGCGGCCAATACAATGAGCAGTTCTTC
>.|TRBD2|TRBJ2-1|TRBV6-2/TRBV6-3
CASSYSGTSGGAPHTDEQFF
TGTGCCAGCAGTTACTCGGGGACTAGCGGGGGGGCTCCCCACACGGATGAGCAGTTCTTC
>.|TRBD1|TRBJ2-7|TRBV10-2
CASSDSVGQIEQYF
TGCGCCAGCAGTGACAGTGTGGGACAGATAGAGCAGTACTTC
>few|TRBD1|TRBJ1-2|TRBV7-9
CASSLPGRGGAGYGYTF
TGTGCCAGCAGCCTACCTGGAAGAGGGGGCGCGGGCTATGGCTACACCTTC
>.|.|TRBJ2-1|TRBV7-9
CASSLGAGAVSYNEQFF
TGTGCCAGCAGCTTAGGCGCGGGGGCCGTATCCTACAATGAGCAGTTCTTC